The next 6 T cell receptor beta chains were all read from a single sample in a study of vaccination effects on CD4 cells after COVID-19. When around 9 days of culture had elapsed, CD4+ T cells were isolated. Antigen specificity for these receptors is unknown. Clones were read by immunoSEQ multiplex PCR, and TCRdb kept only the in-frame ones, dropping some. Counted here are about 46,000 clones, roughly 80% occurring once; the ten biggest clones make up roughly 8.8%. This specimen was CD4+ T cells from PBMCs cultured without peptide, taken before COVID-19 vaccination. These receptor sequences come from a human donor who had a prior SARS-CoV-2 infection.

The V and J genes are TRBV7-2 and TRBJ1-1; the D is unclear. Between the trimmed V and J ends, which lost 1 base and 4 bases, there was a span of 10 bases. CDR3 size: 14 residues. Per the germline V gene, CDR1 is SGHTA and CDR2 is FQGNSA. CDR3 sequence reads: CASSLDYDSTEAFF. In nucleotides, the CDR3 is TGTGCCAGCAGCTTAGACTACGATAGCACTGAAGCTTTCTTT.

This clone occurred a few times. The rearrangement joins TRBV7-9 to TRBJ2-1; 7 bases are a match to TRBD2. CDR3 length equals 13 residues. The ends lost 4 bases at V and 8 bases at J; junction bases unmatched: 5. CDR1 and CDR2 from the germline V gene are SEHNR and FQNEAQ (reference sequence). The CDR3 protein is CASSSQRGHEQFF. The DNA for the CDR3 is TGTGCCAGCAGCTCCCAGCGGGGCCATGAGCAGTTCTTC.

This chain links TRBV5-6 with TRBJ2-2; D is possibly TRBD2 (7 bases). V was shortened by 2 bases and J by 4 bases, with 15 bases between the two germline ends. This CDR3 region has 16 residues. Germline-derived CDR1 and CDR2 are SGHDT and YYEEEE. The CDR3 protein is CASSFGLAGATGELFF. The CDR3 bases are TGTGCCAGCAGCTTTGGACTGGCGGGGGCCACCGGGGAGCTGTTTTTT.

This clone was recorded a few times. The chain has TRBV10-3 and TRBJ2-7; D is uncertain. V was cut by 2 bases and J by 5 bases, with 4 bases left in between. The CDR3 has 11 residues. Germline V gene data show CDR1 as ENHRY and CDR2 as SYGVKD. The CDR3 nucleotides read TGTGCCATCAGTGAGGGTGACGAGCAGTACTTC. Its translation: CAISEGDEQYF.

The genes are TRBV5-7 and TRBJ1-5, with D hard to call. TRBV5-7 is an open reading frame whose function is uncertain. The CDR3 length is 15 residues. V lost 6 bases and J lost 0, with 13 bases in between. The CDR3 DNA reads TGTGCCAGCACCGCTGGGCCCTATAGCAATCAGCCCCAGCATTTT. Translated: CASTAGPYSNQPQHF.

Of note for this clone: The junction differs from germline at one of its ends, possibly a read error. The chain carries TRBV2 and TRBJ1-4, with TRBD1 identical over 7 bases. The CDR3 is made up of 13 amino acids. Germline CDR1 is SNHLY and CDR2 is FYNNEI. CDR3 loop: CASSPEADRVRAF. The CDR3, as DNA: TGTGCCAGCAGTCCAGAAGCCGACAGGGTAAGGGCCTTT.